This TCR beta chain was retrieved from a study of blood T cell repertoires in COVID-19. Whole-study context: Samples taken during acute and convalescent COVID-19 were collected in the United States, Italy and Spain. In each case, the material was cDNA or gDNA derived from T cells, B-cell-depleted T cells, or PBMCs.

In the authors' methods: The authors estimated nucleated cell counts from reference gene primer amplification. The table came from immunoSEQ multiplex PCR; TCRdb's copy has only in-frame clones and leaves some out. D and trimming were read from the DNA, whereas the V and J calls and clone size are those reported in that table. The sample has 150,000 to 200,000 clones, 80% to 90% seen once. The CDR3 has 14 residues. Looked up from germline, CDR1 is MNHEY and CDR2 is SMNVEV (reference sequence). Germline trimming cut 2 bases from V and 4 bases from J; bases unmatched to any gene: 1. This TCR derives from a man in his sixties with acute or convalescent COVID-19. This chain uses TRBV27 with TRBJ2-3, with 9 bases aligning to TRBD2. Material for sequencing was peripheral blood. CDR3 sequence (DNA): TGTGCCAGCAGTTTAGCGGGAGGGCCAGATACGCAGTATTTT. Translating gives CASSLAGGPDTQYF.